What follows are 24 T cell receptor beta chains derived from one specimen sequenced in a study of blood T cell repertoires in COVID-19. Some clones are missing from TCRdb's copy, which holds only in-frame ones; the method was immunoSEQ multiplex PCR. The repertoire holds 50,000 to 80,000 clones, about four fifths seen once, with 5.3% in the top ten. Sample: peripheral blood. The source of these receptors is a human donor in a cohort sampled during active COVID-19.

V usage is TRBV6-5 and J usage is TRBJ2-7, with 12 bases aligning to TRBD2. The CDR3 sequence is 14 residues long. Per germline, CDR1 MNHEY and CDR2 SVGAGI. The ends lost 7 bases at V and 4 bases at J; junction bases unmatched: 5. CDR3 protein: CASNLAGGPYEQYF. CDR3 DNA sequence: TGTGCCAGCAACCTAGCGGGGGGGCCGTACGAGCAGTACTTC.

The CDR3 DNA reads as TGCGCCAGCAGCTTGGGGACTGCCGCGAACACCGGGGAGCTGTTTTTT. Its protein is CASSLGTAANTGELFF. This chain connects TRBV5-1 to TRBJ2-2, with a possible D match to TRBD2 (5 bases). Trimming cost V 0 bases and J 0 bases, with 9 bases left between them. The CDR3 sequence is 16 residues long. Germline V gene sequence: CDR1 SGHRS, CDR2 YFSETQ.

This clone was seen only a few times. This chain connects TRBV29-1 to TRBJ1-1, with 7 positions matching TRBD1. There are 13 residues in the CDR3. Unmatched junction bases numbered 9, after V lost 5 bases and J lost 6 bases. Germline V gene data show CDR1 as SQVTM and CDR2 as ANQGSEA. This CDR3 reads CSVYNRGGSEAFF. CDR3 nucleotides: TGCAGCGTTTACAACAGAGGGGGCTCTGAAGCTTTCTTT. The variable domain in full, with the rest retrieved from reference TRBV29-1 and TRBJ1-1, is SAVISQKPSRDICQRGTSLTIQCQVDSQVTMMFWYRQQPGQSLTLIATANQGSEATYESGFVIDKFPISRPNLTFSTLTVSNMSPEDSSIYLCSVYNRGGSEAFFGQGTRLTVV.

V and J are TRBV19 and TRBJ2-1, with 10 bases lining up with TRBD1. Germline assignment: CDR1 LNHDA and CDR2 SQIVND (reference sequence). The CDR3 extends over 15 amino acids. Unmatched junction bases numbered 5, after V lost 3 bases and J lost 6 bases. In DNA form, the CDR3 reads TGTGCCAGTAGTATCCGGGACAGGGGTATCAATGAGCAGTTCTTC. Translation: CASSIRDRGINEQFF.

There are a few counts of this clone. Here the CDR3 DNA reads TGTGCCGTTACTAGCGGGGGGGGAGAGACCCAGTACTTC. Protein sequence: CAVTSGGGETQYF. The chain employs TRBV6-5 and TRBJ2-5, with TRBD2 matching 13 bases. Germline CDR1 MNHEY, CDR2 SVGAGI. V trimming: 11 bases; J trimming: 4 bases; junction bases outside the gene matches: 4. The CDR3 contains 13 residues.

The chain recombines TRBV5-4 with TRBJ2-3; possibly TRBD2 for D (5 bases). Germline V gene data show CDR1 as SGHNT and CDR2 as YYREEE (reference sequence). The CDR3 is made up of 14 amino acids. Between the trimmed V and J ends, which lost 0 bases and 0 bases, there was a span of 5 bases. CDR3 coding DNA: TGTGCCAGCAGCTTGGCGGGGAGCACAGATACGCAGTATTTT. Protein product: CASSLAGSTDTQYF.

The rearrangement joins TRBV9 to TRBJ1-2; possibly TRBD1 for D (6 bases). V lost 0 bases and J lost 4, with 10 bases in between. Germline-derived CDR1 and CDR2 are SGDLS and YYNGEE. The CDR3 covers 14 residues. This CDR3 is CASSVDRQAYGYTF. CDR3 in DNA: TGTGCCAGCAGCGTAGATCGACAGGCCTATGGCTACACCTTC.

This clone was found once. The chain recombines TRBV19 with TRBJ1-5; 7 bases match TRBD1. The V segment lost 9 bases and the J segment 4 bases; nucleotides outside the gene matches: 3. This CDR3 region has 12 residues. Germline lookup yields CDR1 LNHDA and CDR2 SQIVND (reference sequence). The chain's CDR3 is CASEQGNQPQHF. CDR3 coding DNA: TGTGCCAGCGAACAGGGGAATCAGCCCCAGCATTTT. Complete variable domain (other parts from reference TRBV19 and TRBJ1-5): DGGITQSPKYLFRKEGQNVTLSCEQNLNHDAMYWYRQDPGQGLRLIYYSQIVNDFQKGDIAEGYSVSREKKESFPLTVTSAQKNPTAFYLCASEQGNQPQHFGDGTRLSIL.

DNA for the CDR3: TGCGCCAGCAGCTTGGTCGGGTTGGGGGCGAACACTGAAGCTTTCTTT. Translating it yields CASSLVGLGANTEAFF. The chain combines TRBV5-1 with TRBJ1-1; D possibly corresponds to TRBD1 (6 bases). Germline CDR1 and CDR2: SGHRS and YFSETQ. Trimming stripped 0 bases from V and 1 base from J, with 13 bases between. The CDR3 is 16 residues long.

This clone was recorded at least ten times. The V and J genes are TRBV30 and TRBJ1-3; D is perhaps TRBD1 (6 bases). Germline assignment: CDR1 GTSNPN and CDR2 SVGIG (reference sequence). The CDR3 extends over 15 amino acids. V was clipped by 2 bases and J by 0 bases, with 11 bases between them. In nucleotides, the CDR3 is TGTGCCTGGAGTCCCCGGACAGTCTCTGGAAACACCATATATTTT. Protein sequence: CAWSPRTVSGNTIYF.

The chain employs TRBV5-4 and TRBJ2-1; D is possibly TRBD2 (5 bases). Germline CDR1 SGHNT, CDR2 YYREEE (reference sequence). Trimming took 0 bases from V and 6 from J, leaving 10 bases between them. This CDR3 region has 14 residues. CDR3 nucleotides: TGTGCCAGCAGCTTGGTTCTAGCCGGCAATGAGCAGTTCTTC. Its protein is CASSLVLAGNEQFF. Looking up the rest from reference TRBV5-4 and TRBJ2-1 gives the full variable domain: ETGVTQSPTHLIKTRGQQVTLRCSSQSGHNTVSWYQQALGQGPQFIFQYYREEENGRGNFPPRFSGLQFPNYSSELNVNALELDDSALYLCASSLVLAGNEQFFGPGTRLTVL.

This chain joins TRBV15 and TRBJ1-3; no definite D call. Germline V gene sequence: CDR1 LNHNV, CDR2 YYDKDF (reference sequence). CDR3 length: 15 amino acids. Trimming took off 0 bases at V and 3 bases at J, with 9 bases between the two ends. Here the CDR3 reads CATSRDVTGGNTIYF. The CDR3 DNA reads as TGTGCCACCAGCAGAGATGTGACTGGTGGAAACACCATATATTTT.

This clone was detected many times. J is TRBJ1-1 and V is TRBV30, with TRBD1 matching 10 bases. The V gene end was trimmed by 5 bases and the J gene end by 10 bases; junction bases not matched to a gene: 7. The CDR3 covers 12 residues. Germline CDR1 GTSNPN, CDR2 SVGIG (reference sequence). CDR3 protein: CAWARDRGSAFF. CDR3 coding DNA: TGTGCCTGGGCCCGGGACAGGGGATCAGCTTTCTTT.

The chain uses TRBV9 and TRBJ2-7, with 7 bases that match TRBD1. The CDR3 loop spans 13 amino acids. Germline V gene lookup returns CDR1 SGDLS and CDR2 YYNGEE. The V segment lost 4 bases and the J segment 3 bases; nucleotides outside the gene matches: 4. The CDR3 protein is CASSRDSGYEQYF. CDR3 in DNA: TGTGCCAGCAGCCGGGACAGCGGCTACGAGCAGTACTTC. Full variable domain (remainder filled in from reference TRBV9 and TRBJ2-7): DSGVTQTPKHLITATGQRVTLRCSPRSGDLSVYWYQQSLDQGLQFLIQYYNGEERAKGNILERFSAQQFPDLHSELNLSSLELGDSALYFCASSRDSGYEQYFGPGTRLTVT.

CDR3 amino acids: CAWSLRDTQYF. The CDR3 DNA follows: TGTGCCTGGAGTCTACGAGATACGCAGTATTTT. The chain is built from TRBV30 and TRBJ2-3, with D unclear. Deletions cut 2 bases from V and 5 bases from J, with 5 bases between. CDR3 size: 11 residues. Germline CDR1 is GTSNPN and CDR2 is SVGIG (reference sequence).

The chain couples TRBV7-3 to TRBJ2-1; D is perhaps TRBD1 (6 bases). This CDR3 is 16 amino acids long. Trimming took off 5 bases at V and 4 bases at J, with 18 bases between the two ends. The germline V gene encodes CDR1 SGHTA and CDR2 FQGTGA. The CDR3 region is CASSPNGGYWYNEQFF. CDR3 DNA sequence: TGTGCCAGCAGCCCGAATGGGGGCTATTGGTACAATGAGCAGTTCTTC.

The V call is TRBV6-6, the J call TRBJ2-3, with 8 bases lining up with TRBD2. The length of the CDR3 is 16 residues. CDR1 and CDR2 (germline): MNHNY, SVGAGI (reference sequence). With 5 bases clipped from V and 2 bases from J, the junction kept 9 bases outside the gene matches. The CDR3 reads CASSRNSGVNTDTQYF. DNA for the CDR3: TGTGCCAGCAGTCGAAATAGCGGGGTCAACACAGATACGCAGTATTTT.

The chain joins TRBV2 to TRBJ2-3; 7 nucleotides agree with TRBD2. Germline CDR1 reads SNHLY; CDR2 reads FYNNEI. J was trimmed by 0 bases and V by 4 bases; bases with no gene match: 16. The CDR3 is 19 amino acids. CDR3 amino acids: CASSATARSPGGSTDTQYF. In DNA, the CDR3 is TGTGCCAGCAGTGCCACAGCGCGATCCCCCGGGGGGAGCACAGATACGCAGTATTTT.

The J gene is TRBJ2-3, the V gene TRBV5-1; D remains ambiguous. V was clipped by 0 bases and J by 3 bases, with 14 bases between them. The germline gives CDR1 SGHRS, CDR2 YFSETQ. This CDR3 spans 16 amino acids. CDR3 DNA sequence: TGCGCCAGCAGCTTGGCCGAGAAACCACCGACAGATACGCAGTATTTT. Translating it yields CASSLAEKPPTDTQYF.

This chain connects TRBV5-1 to TRBJ1-2; the match to TRBD1 covers 11 bases. V was pared by 0 bases and J by 4 bases, with 11 bases of the junction left unmatched. The CDR3 length is 18 residues. The V gene's germline CDR1 is SGHRS and CDR2 YFSETQ. CDR3 protein: CASSLGSRRTGGAYGYTF. The DNA for the CDR3 is TGCGCCAGCAGCTTGGGATCTCGGCGGACAGGGGGCGCCTATGGCTACACCTTC.

The rearrangement uses TRBV27 and TRBJ2-7; the D is unclear. The germline V and J ends were trimmed by 0 bases and 6 bases, with 12 bases remaining between them. The CDR3 extends over 14 amino acids. In germline, CDR1 is MNHEY, CDR2 SMNVEV (reference sequence). The CDR3 nucleotides are TGTGCCAGCAGTTTATCGGCCAGGAACTCCGAGCAGTACTTC. This encodes CASSLSARNSEQYF.

This chain connects TRBV18 to TRBJ1-4; D uncertain. This CDR3 contains 14 residues. The V end was cut by 2 bases, the J end by 0 bases, with 4 bases between. In germline, CDR1 is KGHSH, CDR2 LQKENI. Here the CDR3 reads CASSPASTNEKLFF. In DNA, the CDR3 is TGTGCCAGCTCACCAGCGTCAACTAATGAAAAACTGTTTTTT.

The chain links TRBV5-1 to TRBJ2-1, with TRBD1 as a possible D gene (6 bases). Trimming stripped 1 base from V and 4 bases from J, with 12 bases between. Germline V gene lookup returns CDR1 SGHRS and CDR2 YFSETQ. The CDR3 contains 15 residues. The CDR3 is CASSLYGDTYNEQFF. The CDR3 region has the DNA TGCGCCAGCAGCTTGTACGGGGACACATACAATGAGCAGTTCTTC.

This chain links TRBV6-1 with TRBJ1-5, with no clear D. V was trimmed by 2 bases and J by 3 bases, leaving 17 bases between them. The CDR3 loop spans 17 amino acids. From germline, CDR1 is MNHNS and CDR2 SASEGT. CDR3 coding DNA: TGTGCCAGCAGTGAACCTAGCCGCTCTGTTGACAATCAGCCCCAGCATTTT. As protein: CASSEPSRSVDNQPQHF.